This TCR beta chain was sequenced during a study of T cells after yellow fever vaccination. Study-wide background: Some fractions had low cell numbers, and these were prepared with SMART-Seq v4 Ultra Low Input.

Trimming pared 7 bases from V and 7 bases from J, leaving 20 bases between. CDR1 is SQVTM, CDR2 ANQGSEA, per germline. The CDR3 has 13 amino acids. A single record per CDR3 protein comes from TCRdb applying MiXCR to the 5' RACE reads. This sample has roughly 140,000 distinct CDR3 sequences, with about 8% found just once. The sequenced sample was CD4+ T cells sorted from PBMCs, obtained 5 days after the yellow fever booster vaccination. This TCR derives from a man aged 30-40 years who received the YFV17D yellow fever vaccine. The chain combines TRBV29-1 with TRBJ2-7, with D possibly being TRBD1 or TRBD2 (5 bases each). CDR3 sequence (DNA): TGCAGCGCTTCTCGGGACCAAGGTTTGGAGCAGTACTTC. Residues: CSASRDQGLEQYF.